This T cell receptor (beta chain) is from a study of neoadjuvant anti-PD-1 for oral cavity cancer (dated by TCRdb to about 2021). Context from the whole study: Patients mostly received three to four biweekly doses of nivolumab at 3 mg/kg before curative-intent surgical resection. Patients without progression received a fourth nivolumab dose around day 43 and underwent definitive surgical resection on days 50-56. Responders were defined as patients with complete response, partial response or stable disease by RECIST 1.1; non-responders were defined as patients with progression. The parent correlative cohort had around 11 patients and a response rate of about 31%.

For deep sequencing of PBMC libraries, mostly 400 to 550 ng of input genomic DNA was used, and six replicates were run per sample. Following the manufacturer's instructions, the team built TCRbeta libraries using the immunoSEQ hsTCRbeta kit. The completed libraries were mixed into a single pool at 3 nM, then sequenced with an Illumina NovaSeq 6000 S4 flow cell. Per the authors' processing: The immunoSEQ Analyzer was used for raw data preprocessing and quality control. The analysis was restricted to productive rearrangements, with each unique CDR3 amino acid sequence defining a clonotype. Using the R package tcR, the researchers computed the Gini-Simpson index as their estimate of repertoire clonality. Student's t test was used to compare Gini indices, and Pearson correlation was used to assess associations with tumor size change. TCRdb mirrors the immuneACCESS table, restricted to in-frame sequences. Some clones are absent from its copies; in checked studies, under half trace to an unresolved V gene, and the reason for the others is unknown. The D gene and trimming were derived from the DNA, and the V and J assignments and clone size from that table. Counted in this sample were around 60,000 clones; around 80% of them appeared once. Clones ranked in the top ten supply approximately 2.4% of the sample.

As regards this clone: Its specific antigen is unknown. No much larger clonotype is one base removed from it; base qualities were not supplied.

In light of the paper, this sample's time point label describes: before neoadjuvant nivolumab. None of the patients had received prior systemic or radiation treatment, and all were newly diagnosed with stage II-IVA oral cavity squamous cell carcinoma. Everyone in the cohort had locally advanced, HPV-negative oral cavity squamous cell carcinoma. Peripheral blood mononuclear cells were analyzed directly and were not maintained or expanded in culture. Samples came from a longitudinal correlative study of a single-arm phase II trial of neoadjuvant nivolumab in oral cavity squamous cell carcinoma. Subject-matched pre- and post-treatment PBMCs and tumors from three responders and three non-responders were subjected to genomic DNA-based TCRbeta sequencing. Peripheral blood mononuclear cells were collected before nivolumab treatment and again after treatment, at the time of surgery. The Maxwell RSC DNA from Cells kit was used to extract genomic DNA from PBMCs.

Broad study findings and their caveats: The TCR analyses had only three patients in each response group, and the authors called for validation in larger cohorts. Within PBMCs, T cell clonality (Gini index) was significantly higher in non-responders than responders after neoadjuvant nivolumab. Higher pretreatment blood Treg/Th17 ratios correlated with both higher pretreatment blood TCRbeta clonality and lower post-treatment tumor TCRbeta clonality.

The junction shows trimming of 4 bases on V and 3 bases on J, and the gene matches do not reach 5 bases of it. CDR1 SGDLS and CDR2 YYNGEE are derived from the germline V gene. Taken from cysteine to phenylalanine, the CDR3 has 14 residues. The entry retains the CDR3 DNA only, 42 bases that are in frame from base 1. The receptor was isolated from a person aged 40-85 years with oral cavity squamous cell carcinoma. The input for sequencing was PBMCs, taken before nivolumab (anti-PD-1) treatment. Here the chain combines TRBV9 and TRBJ1-2; 8 central bases correspond to TRBD1. CDR3 loop: CASSPGQDYYGYTF. The nucleotide sequence reads TGTGCCAGCAGCCCGGGACAGGACTACTATGGCTACACCTTC.